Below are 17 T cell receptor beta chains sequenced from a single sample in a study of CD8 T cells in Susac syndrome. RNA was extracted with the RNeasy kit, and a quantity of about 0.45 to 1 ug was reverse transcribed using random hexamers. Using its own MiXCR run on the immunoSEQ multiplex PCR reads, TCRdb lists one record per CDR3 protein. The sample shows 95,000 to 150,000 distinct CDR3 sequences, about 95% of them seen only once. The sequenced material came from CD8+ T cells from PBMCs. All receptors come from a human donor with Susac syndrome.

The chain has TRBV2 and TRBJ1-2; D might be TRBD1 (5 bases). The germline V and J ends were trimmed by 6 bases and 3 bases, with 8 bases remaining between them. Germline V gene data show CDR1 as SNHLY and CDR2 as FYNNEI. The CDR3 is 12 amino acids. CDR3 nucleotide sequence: TGTGCCAGCAGAGACAGACACTATGGCTACACCTTC. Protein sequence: CASRDRHYGYTF. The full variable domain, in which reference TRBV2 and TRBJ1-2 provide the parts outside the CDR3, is EPEVTQTPSHQVTQMGQEVILRCVPISNHLYFYWYRQILGQKVEFLVSFYNNEISEKSEIFDDQFSVERPDGSNFTLKIRSTKLEDSAMYFCASRDRHYGYTFGSGTRLTVV.

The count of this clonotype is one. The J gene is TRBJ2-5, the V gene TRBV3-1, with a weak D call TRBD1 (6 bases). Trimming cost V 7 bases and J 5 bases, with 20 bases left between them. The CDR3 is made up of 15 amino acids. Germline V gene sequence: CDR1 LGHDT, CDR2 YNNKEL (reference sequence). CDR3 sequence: CASISRRTGFETQYF. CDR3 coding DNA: TGTGCCAGCATCAGCAGACGAACAGGGTTTGAGACCCAGTACTTC.

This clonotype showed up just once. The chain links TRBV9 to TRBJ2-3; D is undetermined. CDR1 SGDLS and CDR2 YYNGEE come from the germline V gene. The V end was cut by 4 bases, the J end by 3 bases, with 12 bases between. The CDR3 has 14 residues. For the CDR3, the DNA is TGTGCCAGCAGCATCAAGATCGGGACAGATACGCAGTATTTT. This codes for CASSIKIGTDTQYF. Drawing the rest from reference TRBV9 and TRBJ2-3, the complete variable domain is DSGVTQTPKHLITATGQRVTLRCSPRSGDLSVYWYQQSLDQGLQFLIQYYNGEERAKGNILERFSAQQFPDLHSELNLSSLELGDSALYFCASSIKIGTDTQYFGPGTRLTVL.

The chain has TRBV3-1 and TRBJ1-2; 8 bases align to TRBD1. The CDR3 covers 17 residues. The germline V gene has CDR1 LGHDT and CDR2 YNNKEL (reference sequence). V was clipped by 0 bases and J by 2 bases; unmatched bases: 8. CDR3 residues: CASSQEAGGARNYGYTF. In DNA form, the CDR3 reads TGTGCCAGCAGCCAAGAGGCAGGGGGCGCGAGGAACTATGGCTACACCTTC.

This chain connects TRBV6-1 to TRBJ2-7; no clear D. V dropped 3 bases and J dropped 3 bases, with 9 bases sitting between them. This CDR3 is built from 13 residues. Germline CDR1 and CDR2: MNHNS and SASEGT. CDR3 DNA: TGTGCCAGCAGTGAGCCCGAGTTCTACGAGCAGTACTTC. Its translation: CASSEPEFYEQYF.

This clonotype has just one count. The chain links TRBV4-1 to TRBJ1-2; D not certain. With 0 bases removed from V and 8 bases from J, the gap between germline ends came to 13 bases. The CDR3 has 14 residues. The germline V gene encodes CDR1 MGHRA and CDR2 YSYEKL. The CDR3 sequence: CASSQDGRSIGYTF. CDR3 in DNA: TGCGCCAGCAGCCAAGACGGACGTTCCATCGGCTACACCTTC.

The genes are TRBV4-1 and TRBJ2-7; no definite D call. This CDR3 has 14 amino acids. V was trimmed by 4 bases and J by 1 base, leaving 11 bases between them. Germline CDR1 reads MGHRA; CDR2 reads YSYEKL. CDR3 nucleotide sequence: TGCGCCAGCAGCCCTGAGAGTTTTTCCTACGAGCAGTACTTC. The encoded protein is CASSPESFSYEQYF.

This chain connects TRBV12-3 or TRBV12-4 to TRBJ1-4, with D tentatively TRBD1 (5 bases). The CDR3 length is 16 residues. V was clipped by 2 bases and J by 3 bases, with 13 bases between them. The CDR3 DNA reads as TGTGCCAGCAGTTTACGCGGGGCGCGGGCTAATGAAAAACTGTTTTTT. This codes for CASSLRGARANEKLFF.

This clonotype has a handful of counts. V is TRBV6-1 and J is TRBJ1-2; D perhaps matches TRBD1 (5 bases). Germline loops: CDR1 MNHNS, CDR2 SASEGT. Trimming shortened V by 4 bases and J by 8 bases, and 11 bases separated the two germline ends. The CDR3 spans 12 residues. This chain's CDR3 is CASSGQPWGYTF. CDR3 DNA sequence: TGTGCCAGCAGTGGACAGCCCTGGGGCTACACCTTC.

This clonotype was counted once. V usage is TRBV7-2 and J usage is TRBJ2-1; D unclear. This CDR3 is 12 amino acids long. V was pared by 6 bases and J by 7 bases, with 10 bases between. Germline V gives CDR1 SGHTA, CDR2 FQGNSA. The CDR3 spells CASSSTWNEQFF. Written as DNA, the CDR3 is TGTGCCAGCAGTTCCACCTGGAATGAGCAGTTCTTC.

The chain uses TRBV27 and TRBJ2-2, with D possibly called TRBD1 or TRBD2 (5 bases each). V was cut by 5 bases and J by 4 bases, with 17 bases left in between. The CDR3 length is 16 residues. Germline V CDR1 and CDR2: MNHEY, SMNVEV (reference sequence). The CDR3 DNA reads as TGTGCCAGCAGTCGGGCGAAGGGACCGGGCACCGGGGAGCTGTTTTTT. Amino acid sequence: CASSRAKGPGTGELFF.

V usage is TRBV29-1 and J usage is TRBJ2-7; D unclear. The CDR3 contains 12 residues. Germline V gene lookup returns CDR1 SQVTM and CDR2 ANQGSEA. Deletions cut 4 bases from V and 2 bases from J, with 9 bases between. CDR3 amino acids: CSVGGSPYEQYF. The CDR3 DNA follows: TGCAGCGTTGGCGGCAGCCCCTACGAGCAGTACTTC.

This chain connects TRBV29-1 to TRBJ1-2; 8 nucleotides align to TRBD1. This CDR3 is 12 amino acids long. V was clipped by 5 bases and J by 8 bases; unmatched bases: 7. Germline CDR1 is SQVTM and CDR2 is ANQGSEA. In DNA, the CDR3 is TGCAGCGTTCTCGACAGGGGTGGAGGCTACACCTTC. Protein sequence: CSVLDRGGGYTF.

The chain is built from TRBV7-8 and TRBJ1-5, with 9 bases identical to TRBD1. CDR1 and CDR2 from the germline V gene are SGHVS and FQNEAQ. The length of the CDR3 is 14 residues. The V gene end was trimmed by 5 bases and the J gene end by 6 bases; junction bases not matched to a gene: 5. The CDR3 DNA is TGTGCCAGCAGCGGGGACAGGGATCGTCAGCCCCAGCATTTT. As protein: CASSGDRDRQPQHF.

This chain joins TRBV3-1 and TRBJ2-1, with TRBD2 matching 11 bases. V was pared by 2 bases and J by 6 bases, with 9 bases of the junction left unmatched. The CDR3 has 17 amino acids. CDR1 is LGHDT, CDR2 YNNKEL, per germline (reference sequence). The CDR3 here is CASSQTHSGGALNEQFF. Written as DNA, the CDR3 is TGTGCCAGCAGCCAAACCCATAGCGGGGGGGCTCTCAATGAGCAGTTCTTC.

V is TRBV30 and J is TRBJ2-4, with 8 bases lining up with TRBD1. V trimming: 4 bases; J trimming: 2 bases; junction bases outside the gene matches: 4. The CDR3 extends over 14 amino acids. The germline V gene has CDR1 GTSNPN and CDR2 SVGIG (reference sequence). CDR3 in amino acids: CAWTRTGPKNIQYF. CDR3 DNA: TGTGCCTGGACCCGGACAGGGCCCAAAAACATTCAGTACTTC.

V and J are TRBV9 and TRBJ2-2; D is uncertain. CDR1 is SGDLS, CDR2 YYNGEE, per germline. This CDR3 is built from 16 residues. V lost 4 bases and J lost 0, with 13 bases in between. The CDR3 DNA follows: TGTGCCAGCAGCCCCCGCCTCGCTACGAACACCGGGGAGCTGTTTTTT. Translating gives CASSPRLATNTGELFF.